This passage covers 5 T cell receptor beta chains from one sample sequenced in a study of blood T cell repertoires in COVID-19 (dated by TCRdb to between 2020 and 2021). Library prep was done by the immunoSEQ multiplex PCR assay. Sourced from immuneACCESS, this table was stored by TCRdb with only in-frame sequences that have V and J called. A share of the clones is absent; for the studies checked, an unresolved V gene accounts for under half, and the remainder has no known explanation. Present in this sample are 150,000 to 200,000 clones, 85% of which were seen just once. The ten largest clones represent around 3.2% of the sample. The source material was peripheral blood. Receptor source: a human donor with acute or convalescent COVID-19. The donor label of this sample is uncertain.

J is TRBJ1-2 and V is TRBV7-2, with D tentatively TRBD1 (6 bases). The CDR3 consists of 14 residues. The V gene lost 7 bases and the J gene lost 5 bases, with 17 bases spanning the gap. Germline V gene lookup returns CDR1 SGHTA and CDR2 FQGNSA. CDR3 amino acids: CASTKAGVQYGYTF. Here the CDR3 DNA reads TGTGCCAGCACGAAAGCAGGGGTCCAGTATGGCTACACCTTC. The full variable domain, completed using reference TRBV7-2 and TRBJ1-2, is GAGVSQSPSNKVTEKGKDVELRCDPISGHTALYWYRQSLGQGLEFLIYFQGNSAPDKSGLPSDRFSAERTGGSVSTLTIQRTQQEDSAVYLCASTKAGVQYGYTFGSGTRLTVV.

CDR3: CASSQLRGTNEKLFF. CDR3 DNA: TGTGCCAGCAGCCAATTAAGGGGAACTAATGAAAAACTGTTTTTT. This chain connects TRBV3-1 (or the pseudogene TRBV3-2) to TRBJ1-4; a weak D match, TRBD1 (5 bases). The V and J ends lost 2 bases and 1 base respectively, with 8 bases between them. CDR3 size: 15 residues. The V gene's germline CDR1 is LGHDT and CDR2 YNNKEL (reference sequence).

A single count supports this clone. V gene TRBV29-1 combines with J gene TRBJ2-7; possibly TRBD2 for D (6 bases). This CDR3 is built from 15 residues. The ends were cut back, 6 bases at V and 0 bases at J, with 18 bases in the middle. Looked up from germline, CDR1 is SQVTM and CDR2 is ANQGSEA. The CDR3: CSVPGEGYGSYEQYF. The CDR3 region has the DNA TGCAGCGTCCCGGGAGAAGGGTACGGCTCCTACGAGCAGTACTTC.

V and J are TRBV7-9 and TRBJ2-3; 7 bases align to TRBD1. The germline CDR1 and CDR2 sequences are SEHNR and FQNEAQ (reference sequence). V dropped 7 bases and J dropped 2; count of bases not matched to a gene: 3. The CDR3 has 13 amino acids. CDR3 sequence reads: CASKTGVTDTQYF. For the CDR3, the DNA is TGTGCCAGCAAAACAGGGGTCACAGATACGCAGTATTTT.

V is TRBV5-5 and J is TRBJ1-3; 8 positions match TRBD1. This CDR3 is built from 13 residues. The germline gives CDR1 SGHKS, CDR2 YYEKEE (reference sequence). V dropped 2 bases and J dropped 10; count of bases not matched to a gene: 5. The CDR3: CASSLGQGATIYF. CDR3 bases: TGTGCCAGCAGCTTAGGACAGGGAGCGACCATATATTTT.